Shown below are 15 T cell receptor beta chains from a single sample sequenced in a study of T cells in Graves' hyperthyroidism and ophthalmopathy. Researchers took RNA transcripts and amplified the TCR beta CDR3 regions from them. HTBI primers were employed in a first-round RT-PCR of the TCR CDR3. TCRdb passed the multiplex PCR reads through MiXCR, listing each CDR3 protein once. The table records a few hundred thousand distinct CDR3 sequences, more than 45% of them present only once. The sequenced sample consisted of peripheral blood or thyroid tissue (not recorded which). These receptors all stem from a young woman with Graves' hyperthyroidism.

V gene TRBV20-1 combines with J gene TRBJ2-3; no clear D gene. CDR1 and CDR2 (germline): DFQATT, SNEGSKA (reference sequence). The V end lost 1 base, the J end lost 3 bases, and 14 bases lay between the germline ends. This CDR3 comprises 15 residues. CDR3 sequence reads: CSARVLAVRTDTQYF. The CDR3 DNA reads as TGCAGTGCTAGAGTACTGGCTGTCCGGACAGATACGCAGTATTTT.

The CDR3 loop is CASSEGAEGYTF. CDR3 in DNA: TGCGCCAGCTCCGAGGGGGCGGAGGGCTACACCTTC. This sequence joins TRBV4-3 and TRBJ1-2, with 7 positions matching TRBD1. Per germline, CDR1 LGHNA and CDR2 YSLEER. The V segment lost 8 bases and the J segment 8 bases; nucleotides outside the gene matches: 8. This CDR3 comprises 12 residues.

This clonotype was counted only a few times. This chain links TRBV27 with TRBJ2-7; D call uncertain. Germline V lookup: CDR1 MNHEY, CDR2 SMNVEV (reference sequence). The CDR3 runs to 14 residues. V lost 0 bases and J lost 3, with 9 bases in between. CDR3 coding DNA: TGTGCCAGCAGTTTATCGATGAAAGGCTACGAGCAGTACTTC. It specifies CASSLSMKGYEQYF.

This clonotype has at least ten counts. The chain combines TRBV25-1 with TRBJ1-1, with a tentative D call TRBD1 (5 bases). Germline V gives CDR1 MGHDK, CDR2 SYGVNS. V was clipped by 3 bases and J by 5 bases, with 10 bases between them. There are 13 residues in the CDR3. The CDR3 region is CASSEQGGTEAFF. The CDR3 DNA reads TGTGCCAGCAGTGAGCAGGGAGGGACTGAAGCTTTCTTT.

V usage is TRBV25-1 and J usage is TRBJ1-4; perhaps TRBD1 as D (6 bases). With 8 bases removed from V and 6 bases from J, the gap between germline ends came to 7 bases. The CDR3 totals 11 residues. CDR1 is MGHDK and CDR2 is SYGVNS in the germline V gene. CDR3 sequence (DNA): TGTGCCAGCGGGGGCGATGAAAAACTGTTTTTT. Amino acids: CASGGDEKLFF.

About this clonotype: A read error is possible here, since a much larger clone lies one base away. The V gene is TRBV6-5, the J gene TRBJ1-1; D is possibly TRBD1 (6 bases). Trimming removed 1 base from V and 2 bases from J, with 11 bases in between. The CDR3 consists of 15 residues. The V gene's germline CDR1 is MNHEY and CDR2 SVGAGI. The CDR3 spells CASSYLAGDNTEAFF. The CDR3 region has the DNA TGTGCCAGCAGTTACTTGGCAGGGGACAACACTGAAGCTTTCTTT.

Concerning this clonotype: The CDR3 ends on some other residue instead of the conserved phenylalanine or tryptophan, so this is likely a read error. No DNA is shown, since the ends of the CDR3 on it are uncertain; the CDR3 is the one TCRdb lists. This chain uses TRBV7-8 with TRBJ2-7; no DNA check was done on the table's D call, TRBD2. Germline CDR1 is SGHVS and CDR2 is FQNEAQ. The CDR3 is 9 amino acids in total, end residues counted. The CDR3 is CASSSRLAG.

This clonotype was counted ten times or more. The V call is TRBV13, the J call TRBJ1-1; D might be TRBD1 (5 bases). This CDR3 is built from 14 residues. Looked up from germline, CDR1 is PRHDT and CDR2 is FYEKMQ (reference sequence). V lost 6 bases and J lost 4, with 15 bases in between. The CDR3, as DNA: TGTGCCAGCAGGGACATGGTTAGGAGCACTGAAGCTTTCTTT. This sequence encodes CASRDMVRSTEAFF.

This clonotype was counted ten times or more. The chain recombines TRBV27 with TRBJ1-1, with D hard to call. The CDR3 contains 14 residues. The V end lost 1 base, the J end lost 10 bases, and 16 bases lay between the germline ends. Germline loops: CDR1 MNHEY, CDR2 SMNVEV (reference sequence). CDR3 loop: CASSLLGSRAVAFF. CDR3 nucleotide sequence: TGTGCCAGCAGTTTATTAGGCAGCCGCGCTGTAGCTTTCTTT.

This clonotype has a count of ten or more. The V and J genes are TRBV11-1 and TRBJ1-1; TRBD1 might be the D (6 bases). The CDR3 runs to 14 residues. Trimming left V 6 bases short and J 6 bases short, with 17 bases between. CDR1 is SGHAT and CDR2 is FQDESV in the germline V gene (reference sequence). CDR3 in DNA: TGTGCCAGCAGTGGGGGGCGCGGTAACGCTGAAGCTTTCTTT. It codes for CASSGGRGNAEAFF.

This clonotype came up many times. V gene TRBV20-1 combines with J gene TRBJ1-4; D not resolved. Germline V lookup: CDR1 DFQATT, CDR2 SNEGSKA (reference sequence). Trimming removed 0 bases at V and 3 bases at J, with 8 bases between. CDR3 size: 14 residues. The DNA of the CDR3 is TGCAGTGCTAGAGATCAGGCCGCTAATGAAAAACTGTTTTTT. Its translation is CSARDQAANEKLFF.

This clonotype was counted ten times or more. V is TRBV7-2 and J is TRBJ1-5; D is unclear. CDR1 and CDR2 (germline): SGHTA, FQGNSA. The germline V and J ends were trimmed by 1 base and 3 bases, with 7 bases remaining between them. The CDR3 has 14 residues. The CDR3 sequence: CASSLGRINQPQHF. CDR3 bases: TGTGCCAGCAGCTTAGGAAGGATCAATCAGCCCCAGCATTTT.

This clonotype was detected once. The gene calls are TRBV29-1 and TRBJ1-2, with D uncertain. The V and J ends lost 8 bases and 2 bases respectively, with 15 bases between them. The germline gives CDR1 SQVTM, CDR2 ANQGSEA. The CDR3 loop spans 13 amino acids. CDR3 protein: CSSTPSGNYGYTF. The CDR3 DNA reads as TGCAGCAGTACCCCGTCGGGGAACTATGGCTACACCTTC. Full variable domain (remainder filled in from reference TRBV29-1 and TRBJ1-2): SAVISQKPSRDICQRGTSLTIQCQVDSQVTMMFWYRQQPGQSLTLIATANQGSEATYESGFVIDKFPISRPNLTFSTLTVSNMSPEDSSIYLCSSTPSGNYGYTFGSGTRLTVV.

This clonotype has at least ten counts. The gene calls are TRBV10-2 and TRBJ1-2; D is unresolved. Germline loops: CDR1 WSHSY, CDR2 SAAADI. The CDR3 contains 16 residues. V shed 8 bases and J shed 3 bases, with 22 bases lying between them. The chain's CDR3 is CASRPRLGGTHYGYTF. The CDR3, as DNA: TGCGCCAGCCGCCCAAGGTTAGGAGGTACACACTATGGCTACACCTTC.

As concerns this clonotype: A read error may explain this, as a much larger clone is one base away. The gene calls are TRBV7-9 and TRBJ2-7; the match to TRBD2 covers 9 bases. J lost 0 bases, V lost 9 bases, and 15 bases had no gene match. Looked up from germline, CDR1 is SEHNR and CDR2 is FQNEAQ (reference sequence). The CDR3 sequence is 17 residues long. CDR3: CARSRLGSGRSSYEQYF. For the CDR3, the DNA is TGTGCCAGAAGCCGCCTCGGAAGCGGGAGGAGCTCCTACGAGCAGTACTTC. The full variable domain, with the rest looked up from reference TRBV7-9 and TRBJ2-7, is DTGVSQNPRHKITKRGQNVTFRCDPISEHNRLYWYRQTLGQGPEFLTYFQNEAQLEKSRLLSDRFSAERPKGSFSTLEIQRTEQGDSAMYLCARSRLGSGRSSYEQYFGPGTRLTVT.